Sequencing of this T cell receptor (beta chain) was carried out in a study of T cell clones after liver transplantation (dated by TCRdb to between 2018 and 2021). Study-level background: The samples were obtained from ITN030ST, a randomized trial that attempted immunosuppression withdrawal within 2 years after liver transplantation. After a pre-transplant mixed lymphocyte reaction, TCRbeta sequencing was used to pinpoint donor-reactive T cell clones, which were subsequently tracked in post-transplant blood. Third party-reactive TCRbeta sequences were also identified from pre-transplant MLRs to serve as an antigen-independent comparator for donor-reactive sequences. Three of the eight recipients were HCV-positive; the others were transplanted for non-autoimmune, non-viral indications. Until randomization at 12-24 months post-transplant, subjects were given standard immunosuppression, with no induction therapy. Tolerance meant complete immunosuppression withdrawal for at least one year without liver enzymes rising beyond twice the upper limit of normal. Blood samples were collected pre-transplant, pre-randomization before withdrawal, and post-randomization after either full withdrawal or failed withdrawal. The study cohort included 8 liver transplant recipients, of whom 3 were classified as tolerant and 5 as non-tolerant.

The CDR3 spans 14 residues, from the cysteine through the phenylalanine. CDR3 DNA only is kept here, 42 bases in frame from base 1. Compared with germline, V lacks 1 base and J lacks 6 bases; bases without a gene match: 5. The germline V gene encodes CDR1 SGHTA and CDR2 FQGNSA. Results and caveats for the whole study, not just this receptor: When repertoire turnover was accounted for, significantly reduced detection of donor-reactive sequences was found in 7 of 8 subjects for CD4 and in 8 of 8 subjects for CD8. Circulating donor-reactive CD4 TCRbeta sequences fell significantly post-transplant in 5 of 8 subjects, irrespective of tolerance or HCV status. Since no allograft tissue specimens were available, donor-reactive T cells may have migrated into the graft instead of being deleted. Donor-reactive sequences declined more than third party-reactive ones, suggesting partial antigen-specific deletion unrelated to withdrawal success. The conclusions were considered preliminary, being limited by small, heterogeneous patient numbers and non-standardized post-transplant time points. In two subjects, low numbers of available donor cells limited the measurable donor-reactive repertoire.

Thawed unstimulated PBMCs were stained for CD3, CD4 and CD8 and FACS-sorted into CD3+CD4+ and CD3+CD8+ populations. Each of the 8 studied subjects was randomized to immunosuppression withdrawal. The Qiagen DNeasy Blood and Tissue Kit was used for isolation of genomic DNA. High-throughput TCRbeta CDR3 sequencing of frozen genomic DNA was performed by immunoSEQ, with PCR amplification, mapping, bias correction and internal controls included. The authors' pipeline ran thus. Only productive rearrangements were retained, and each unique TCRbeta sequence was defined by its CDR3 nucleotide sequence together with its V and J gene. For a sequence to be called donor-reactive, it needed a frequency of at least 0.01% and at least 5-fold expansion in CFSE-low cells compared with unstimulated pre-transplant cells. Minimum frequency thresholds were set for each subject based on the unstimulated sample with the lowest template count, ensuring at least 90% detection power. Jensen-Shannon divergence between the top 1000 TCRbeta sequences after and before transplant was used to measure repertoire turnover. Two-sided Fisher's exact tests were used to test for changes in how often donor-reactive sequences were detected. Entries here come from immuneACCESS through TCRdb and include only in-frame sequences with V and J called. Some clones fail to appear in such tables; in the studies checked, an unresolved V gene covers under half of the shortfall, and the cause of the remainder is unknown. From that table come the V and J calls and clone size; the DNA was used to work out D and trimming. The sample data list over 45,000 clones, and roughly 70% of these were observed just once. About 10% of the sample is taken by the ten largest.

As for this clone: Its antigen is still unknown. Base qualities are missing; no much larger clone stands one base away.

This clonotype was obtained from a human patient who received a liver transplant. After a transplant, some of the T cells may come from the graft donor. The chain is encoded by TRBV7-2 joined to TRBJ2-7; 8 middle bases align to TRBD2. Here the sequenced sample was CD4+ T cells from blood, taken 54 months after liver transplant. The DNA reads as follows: TGTGCCAGCAGCTTAGACAGCGGGGGTTTCGAGCAGTACTTC. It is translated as CASSLDSGGFEQYF. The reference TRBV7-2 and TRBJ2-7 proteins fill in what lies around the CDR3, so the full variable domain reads GAGVSQSPSNKVTEKGKDVELRCDPISGHTALYWYRQSLGQGLEFLIYFQGNSAPDKSGLPSDRFSAERTGGSVSTLTIQRTQQEDSAVYLCASSLDSGGFEQYFGPGTRLTVT.